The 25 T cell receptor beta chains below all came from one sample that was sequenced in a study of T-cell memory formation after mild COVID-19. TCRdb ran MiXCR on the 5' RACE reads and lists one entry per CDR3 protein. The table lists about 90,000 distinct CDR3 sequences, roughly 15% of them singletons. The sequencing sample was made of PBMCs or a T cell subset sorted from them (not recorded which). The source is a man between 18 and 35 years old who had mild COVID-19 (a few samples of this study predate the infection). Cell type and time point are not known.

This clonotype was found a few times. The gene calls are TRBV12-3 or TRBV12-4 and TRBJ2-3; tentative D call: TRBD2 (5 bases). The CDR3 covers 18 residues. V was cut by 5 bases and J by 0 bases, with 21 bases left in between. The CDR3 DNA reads TGTGCCAGCAGTCCCCGCGGAGGAACCGTTCCTAGCACAGATACGCAGTATTTT. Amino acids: CASSPRGGTVPSTDTQYF.

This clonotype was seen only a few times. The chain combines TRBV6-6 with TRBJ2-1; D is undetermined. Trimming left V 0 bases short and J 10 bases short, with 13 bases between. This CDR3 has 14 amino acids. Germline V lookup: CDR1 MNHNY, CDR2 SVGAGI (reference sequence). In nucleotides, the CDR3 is TGTGCCAGCAGTTACTCGGCTCCCTTCTTGGAGCAGTTCTTC. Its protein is CASSYSAPFLEQFF.

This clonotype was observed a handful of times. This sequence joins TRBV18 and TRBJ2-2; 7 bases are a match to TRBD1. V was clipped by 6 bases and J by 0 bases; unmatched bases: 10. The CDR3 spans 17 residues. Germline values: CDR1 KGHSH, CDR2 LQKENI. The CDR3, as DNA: TGTGCCAGCTCGCCAGACAGGGAATCCGCGAACACCGGGGAGCTGTTTTTT. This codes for CASSPDRESANTGELFF.

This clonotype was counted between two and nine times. The CDR3 protein is CSASGGPYNEQFF. CDR3 bases: TGCAGCGCCTCAGGGGGACCCTACAATGAGCAGTTCTTC. The chain uses TRBV29-1 and TRBJ2-1; 7 bases fit TRBD1. The CDR3 has 13 amino acids. CDR1 SQVTM and CDR2 ANQGSEA come from the germline V gene. V trimming: 7 bases; J trimming: 2 bases; junction bases outside the gene matches: 5.

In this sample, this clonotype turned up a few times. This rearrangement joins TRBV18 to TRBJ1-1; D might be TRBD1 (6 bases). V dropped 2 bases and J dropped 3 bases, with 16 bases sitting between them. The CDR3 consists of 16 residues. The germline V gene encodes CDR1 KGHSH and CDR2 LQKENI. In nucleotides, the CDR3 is TGTGCCAGCTCACCATTGGACAGCATATTCGACACTGAAGCTTTCTTT. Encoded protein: CASSPLDSIFDTEAFF.

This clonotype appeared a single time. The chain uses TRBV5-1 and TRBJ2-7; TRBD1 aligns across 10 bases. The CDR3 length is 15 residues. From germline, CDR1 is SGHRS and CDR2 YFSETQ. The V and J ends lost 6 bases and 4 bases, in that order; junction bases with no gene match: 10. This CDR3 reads CASTPLGQGGYEQYF. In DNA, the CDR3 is TGCGCCAGCACTCCTCTCGGACAGGGGGGTTACGAGCAGTACTTC.

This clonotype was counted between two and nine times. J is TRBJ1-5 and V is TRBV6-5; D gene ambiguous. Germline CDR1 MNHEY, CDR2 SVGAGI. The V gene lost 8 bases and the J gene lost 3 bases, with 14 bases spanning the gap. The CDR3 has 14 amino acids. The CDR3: CASGRGVDNQPQHF. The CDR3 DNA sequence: TGTGCCAGCGGCCGTGGGGTTGACAATCAGCCCCAGCATTTT.

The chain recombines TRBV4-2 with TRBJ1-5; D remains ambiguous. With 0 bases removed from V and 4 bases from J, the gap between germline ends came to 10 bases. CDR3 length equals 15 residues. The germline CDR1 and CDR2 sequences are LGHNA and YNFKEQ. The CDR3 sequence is CASSQESWINQPQHF. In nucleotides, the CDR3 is TGTGCCAGCAGCCAAGAGAGTTGGATAAATCAGCCCCAGCATTTT.

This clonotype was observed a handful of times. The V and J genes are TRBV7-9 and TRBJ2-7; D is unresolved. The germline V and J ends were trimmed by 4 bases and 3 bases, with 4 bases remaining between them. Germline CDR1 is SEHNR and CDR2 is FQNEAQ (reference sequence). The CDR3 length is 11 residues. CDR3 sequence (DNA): TGTGCCAGCAGCTCGGTCTACGAGCAGTACTTC. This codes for CASSSVYEQYF.

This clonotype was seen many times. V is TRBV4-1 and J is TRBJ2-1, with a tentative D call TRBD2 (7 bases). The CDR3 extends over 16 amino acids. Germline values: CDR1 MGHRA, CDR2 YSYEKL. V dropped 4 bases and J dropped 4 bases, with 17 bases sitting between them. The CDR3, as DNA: TGCGCCAGCAGCCTTCTAGGGAGGGGGGCATACAATGAGCAGTTCTTC. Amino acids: CASSLLGRGAYNEQFF.

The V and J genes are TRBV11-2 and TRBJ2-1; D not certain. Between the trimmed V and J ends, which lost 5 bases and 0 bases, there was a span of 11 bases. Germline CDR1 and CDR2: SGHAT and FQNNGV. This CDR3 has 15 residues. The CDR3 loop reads CASSRDQTSYNEQFF. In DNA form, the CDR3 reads TGTGCCAGCAGCCGTGACCAGACCTCCTACAATGAGCAGTTCTTC.

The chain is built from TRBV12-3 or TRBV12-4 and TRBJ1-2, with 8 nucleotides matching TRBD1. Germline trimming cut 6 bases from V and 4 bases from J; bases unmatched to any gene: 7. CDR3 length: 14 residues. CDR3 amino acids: CASRKDRGGYGYTF. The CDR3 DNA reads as TGTGCCAGCAGAAAAGACAGGGGAGGCTATGGCTACACCTTC.

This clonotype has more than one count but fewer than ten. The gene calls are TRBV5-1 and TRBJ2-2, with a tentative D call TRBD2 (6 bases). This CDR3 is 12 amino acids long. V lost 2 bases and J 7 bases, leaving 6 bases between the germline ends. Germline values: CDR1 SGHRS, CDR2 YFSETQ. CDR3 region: CASSFSGGELFF. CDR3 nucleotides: TGCGCCAGCAGCTTTAGCGGCGGGGAGCTGTTTTTT.

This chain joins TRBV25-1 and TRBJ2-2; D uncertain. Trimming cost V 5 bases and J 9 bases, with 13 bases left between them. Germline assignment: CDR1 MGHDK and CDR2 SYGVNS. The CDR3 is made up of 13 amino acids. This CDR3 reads CASSYLGYRELFF. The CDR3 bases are TGTGCCAGCAGTTACCTTGGCTATCGGGAGCTGTTTTTT.

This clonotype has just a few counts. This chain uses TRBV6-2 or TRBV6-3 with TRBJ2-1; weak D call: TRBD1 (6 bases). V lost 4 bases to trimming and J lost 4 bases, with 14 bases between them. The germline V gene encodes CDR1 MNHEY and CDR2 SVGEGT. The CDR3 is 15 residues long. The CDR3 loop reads CASSFRDNAYNEQFF. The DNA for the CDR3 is TGTGCCAGCAGTTTCCGGGACAATGCTTACAATGAGCAGTTCTTC.

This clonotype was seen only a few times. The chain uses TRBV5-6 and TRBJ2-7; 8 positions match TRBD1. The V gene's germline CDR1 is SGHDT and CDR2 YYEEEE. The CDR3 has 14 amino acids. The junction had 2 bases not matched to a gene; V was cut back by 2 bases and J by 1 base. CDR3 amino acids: CASSFGQGSYEQYV. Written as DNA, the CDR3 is TGTGCCAGCAGCTTTGGACAGGGATCCTACGAGCAGTACGTC.

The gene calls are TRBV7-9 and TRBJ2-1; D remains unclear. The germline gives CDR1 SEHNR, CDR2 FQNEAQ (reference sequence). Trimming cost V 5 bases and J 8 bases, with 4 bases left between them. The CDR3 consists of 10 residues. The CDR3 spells CASSADEQFF. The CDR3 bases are TGTGCCAGCAGCGCAGATGAGCAGTTCTTC.

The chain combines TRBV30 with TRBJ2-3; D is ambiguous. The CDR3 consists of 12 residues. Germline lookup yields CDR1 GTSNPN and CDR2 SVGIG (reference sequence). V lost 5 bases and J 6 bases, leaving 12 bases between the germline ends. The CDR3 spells CAWAPLGDTQYF. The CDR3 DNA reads TGTGCCTGGGCCCCGTTAGGGGATACGCAGTATTTT. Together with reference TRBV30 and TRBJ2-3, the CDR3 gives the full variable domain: SQTIHQWPATLVQPVGSPLSLECTVEGTSNPNLYWYRQAAGRGLQLLFYSVGIGQISSEVPQNLSASRPQDRQFILSSKKLLLSDSGFYLCAWAPLGDTQYFGPGTRLTVL.

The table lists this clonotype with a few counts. The DNA of the CDR3 is TGTGCCAGCAGCCCCCACCCGACAGGGCCATATGGCTACACCTTC. This translates into CASSPHPTGPYGYTF. V is TRBV7-2 and J is TRBJ1-2; 7 nucleotides align to TRBD1. V lost 5 bases and J lost 5; bases outside the gene matches: 11. CDR3 length: 15 residues. CDR1 and CDR2 from the germline V gene are SGHTA and FQGNSA.

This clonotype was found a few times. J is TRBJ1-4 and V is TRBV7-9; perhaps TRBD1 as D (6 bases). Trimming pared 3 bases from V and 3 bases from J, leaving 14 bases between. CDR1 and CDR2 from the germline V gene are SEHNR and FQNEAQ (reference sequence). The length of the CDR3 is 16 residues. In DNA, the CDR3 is TGTGCCAGCAGCTTGGGCCAGGGGCGATCTAATGAAAAACTGTTTTTT. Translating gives CASSLGQGRSNEKLFF.

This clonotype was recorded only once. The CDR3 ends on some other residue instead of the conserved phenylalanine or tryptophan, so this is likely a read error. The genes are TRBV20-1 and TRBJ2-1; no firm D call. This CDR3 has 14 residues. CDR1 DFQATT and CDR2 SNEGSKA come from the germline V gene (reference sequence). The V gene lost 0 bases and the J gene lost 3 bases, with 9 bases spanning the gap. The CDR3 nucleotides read TGCAGTGCTAGAGATATCACTATCTACAATGAGCAGTTCTAC. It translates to CSARDITIYNEQFY.

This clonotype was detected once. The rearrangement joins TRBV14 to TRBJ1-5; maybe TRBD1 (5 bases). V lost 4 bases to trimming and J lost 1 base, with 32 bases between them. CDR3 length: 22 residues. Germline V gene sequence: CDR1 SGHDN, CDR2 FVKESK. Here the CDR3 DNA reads TGTGCCAGCAGCCTAAGCGATGGAACCGGCCCACCCTGGGACGGAAGCAATCAGCCCCAGCATTTT. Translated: CASSLSDGTGPPWDGSNQPQHF.

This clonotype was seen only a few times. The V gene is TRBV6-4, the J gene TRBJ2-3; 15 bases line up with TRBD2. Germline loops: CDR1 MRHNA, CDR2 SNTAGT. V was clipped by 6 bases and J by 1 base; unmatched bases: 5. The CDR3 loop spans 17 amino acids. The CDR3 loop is CASSRTSGGAGTDTQYF. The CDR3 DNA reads TGTGCCAGCAGCCGGACTAGCGGGGGGGCAGGCACAGATACGCAGTATTTT.

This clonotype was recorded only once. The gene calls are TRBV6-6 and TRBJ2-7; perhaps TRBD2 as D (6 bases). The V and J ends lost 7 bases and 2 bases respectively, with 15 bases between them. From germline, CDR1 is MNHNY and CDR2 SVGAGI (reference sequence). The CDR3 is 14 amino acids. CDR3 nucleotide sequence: TGTGCCAGCACCCTCCGGAGGGAAACCTACGAGCAGTACTTC. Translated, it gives CASTLRRETYEQYF.

The CDR3 nucleotides read TGTGCCAGCAGCGACCGCCCACGGGGGCGATGGACCGGGGAGCTGTTTTTT. This gives the protein CASSDRPRGRWTGELFF. This chain joins TRBV9 and TRBJ2-2, with D perhaps matching TRBD1 or TRBD2 (6 bases each). CDR3 length equals 17 residues. Germline V gene sequence: CDR1 SGDLS, CDR2 YYNGEE. V shed 3 bases and J shed 5 bases, with 20 bases lying between them. Using reference TRBV9 and TRBJ2-2 for the parts outside the CDR3, the full variable domain is DSGVTQTPKHLITATGQRVTLRCSPRSGDLSVYWYQQSLDQGLQFLIQYYNGEERAKGNILERFSAQQFPDLHSELNLSSLELGDSALYFCASSDRPRGRWTGELFFGEGSRLTVL.